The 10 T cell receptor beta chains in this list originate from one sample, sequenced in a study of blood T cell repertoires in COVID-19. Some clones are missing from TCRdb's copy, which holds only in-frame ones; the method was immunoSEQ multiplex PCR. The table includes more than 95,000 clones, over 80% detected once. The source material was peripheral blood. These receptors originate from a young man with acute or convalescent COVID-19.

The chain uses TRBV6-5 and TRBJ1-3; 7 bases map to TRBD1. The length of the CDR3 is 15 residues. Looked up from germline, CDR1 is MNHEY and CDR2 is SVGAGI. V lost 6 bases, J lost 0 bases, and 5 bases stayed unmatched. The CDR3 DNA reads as TGTGCCAGCAGGTTACAGGGGAGCTCTGGAAACACCATATATTTT. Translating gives CASRLQGSSGNTIYF.

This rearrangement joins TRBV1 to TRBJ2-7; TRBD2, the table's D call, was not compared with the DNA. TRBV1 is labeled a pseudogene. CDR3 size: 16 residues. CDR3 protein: CTSSGLAGGPSYEQYV. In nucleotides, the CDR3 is TGCACCAGCAGCGGACTAGCGGGAGGGCCCTCCTACGAGCAGTACGTC.

DNA for the CDR3: TGTGCCAGCAGTCGGTCCGCGGGAGGATTCTACTACACCTTC. The encoded protein is CASSRSAGGFYYTF. The chain carries TRBV6-2 or TRBV6-3 and TRBJ1-2; D is ambiguous. CDR3 length equals 14 residues. Germline V gives CDR1 MNHEY, CDR2 SVGEGT. V was cut by 5 bases and J by 10 bases, with 20 bases left in between.

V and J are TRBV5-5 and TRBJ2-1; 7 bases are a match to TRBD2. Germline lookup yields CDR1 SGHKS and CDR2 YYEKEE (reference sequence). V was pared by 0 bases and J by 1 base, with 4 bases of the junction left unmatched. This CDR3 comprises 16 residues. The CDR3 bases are TGTGCCAGCAGCTTGGACGGGGGGTTATCCTACAATGAGCAGTTCTTC. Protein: CASSLDGGLSYNEQFF.

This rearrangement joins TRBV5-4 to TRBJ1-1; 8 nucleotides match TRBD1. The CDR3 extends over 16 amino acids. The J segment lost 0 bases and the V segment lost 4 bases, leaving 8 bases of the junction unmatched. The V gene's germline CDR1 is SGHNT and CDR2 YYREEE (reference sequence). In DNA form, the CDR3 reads TGTGCCAGCAGCGGTTACCCAGGGGGCATGAACACTGAAGCTTTCTTT. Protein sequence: CASSGYPGGMNTEAFF.

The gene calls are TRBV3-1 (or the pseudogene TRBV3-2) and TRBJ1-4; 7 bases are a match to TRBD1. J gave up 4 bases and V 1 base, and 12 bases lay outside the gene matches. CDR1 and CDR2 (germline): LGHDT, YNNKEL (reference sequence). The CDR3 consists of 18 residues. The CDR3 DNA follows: TGTGCCAGCAGCCAAGCCCATTTCGCGGACAGGAATAATGAAAAACTGTTTTTT. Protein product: CASSQAHFADRNNEKLFF.

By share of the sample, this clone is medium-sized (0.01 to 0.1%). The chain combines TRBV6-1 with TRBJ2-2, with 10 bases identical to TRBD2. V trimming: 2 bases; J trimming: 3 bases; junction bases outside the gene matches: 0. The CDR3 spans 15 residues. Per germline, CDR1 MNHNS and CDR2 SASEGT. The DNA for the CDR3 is TGTGCCAGCAGTGAACTAGCGGGGGACACCGGGGAGCTGTTTTTT. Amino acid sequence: CASSELAGDTGELFF.

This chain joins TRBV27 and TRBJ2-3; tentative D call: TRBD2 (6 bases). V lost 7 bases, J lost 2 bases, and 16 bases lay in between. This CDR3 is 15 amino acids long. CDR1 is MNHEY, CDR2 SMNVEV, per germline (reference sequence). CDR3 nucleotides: TGTGCCAGCATGGGGAAGGCGGGACTCACAGATACGCAGTATTTT. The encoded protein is CASMGKAGLTDTQYF.

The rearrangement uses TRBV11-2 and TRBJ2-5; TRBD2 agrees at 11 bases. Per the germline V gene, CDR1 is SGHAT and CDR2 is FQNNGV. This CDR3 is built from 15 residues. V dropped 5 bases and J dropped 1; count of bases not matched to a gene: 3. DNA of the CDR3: TGTGCCAGCAGCCACACTAGCGGGAGCCAAGAGACCCAGTACTTC. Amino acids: CASSHTSGSQETQYF.

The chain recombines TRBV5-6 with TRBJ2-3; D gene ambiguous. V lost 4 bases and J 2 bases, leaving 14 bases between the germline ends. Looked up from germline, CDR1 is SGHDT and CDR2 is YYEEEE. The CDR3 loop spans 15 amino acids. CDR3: CASSPTPVNTDTQYF. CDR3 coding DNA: TGTGCCAGCAGCCCGACACCGGTAAACACAGATACGCAGTATTTT.